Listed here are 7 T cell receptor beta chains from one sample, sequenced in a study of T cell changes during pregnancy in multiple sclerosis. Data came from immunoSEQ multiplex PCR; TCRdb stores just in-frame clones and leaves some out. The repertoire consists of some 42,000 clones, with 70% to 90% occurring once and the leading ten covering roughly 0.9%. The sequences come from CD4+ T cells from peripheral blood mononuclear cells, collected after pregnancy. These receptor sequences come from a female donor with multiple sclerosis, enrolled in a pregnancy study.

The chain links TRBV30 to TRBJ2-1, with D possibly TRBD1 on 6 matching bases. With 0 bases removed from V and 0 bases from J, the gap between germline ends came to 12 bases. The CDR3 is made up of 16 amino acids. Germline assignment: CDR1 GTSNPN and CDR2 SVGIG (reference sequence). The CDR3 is CAWSVLGASSYNEQFF. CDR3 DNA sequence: TGTGCCTGGAGTGTACTGGGGGCTTCCTCCTACAATGAGCAGTTCTTC.

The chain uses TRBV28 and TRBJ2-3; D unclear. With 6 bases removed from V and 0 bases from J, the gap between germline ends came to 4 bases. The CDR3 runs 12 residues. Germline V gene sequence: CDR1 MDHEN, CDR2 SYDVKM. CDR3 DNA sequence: TGTGCCAGCAGGTATAGCACAGATACGCAGTATTTT. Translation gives CASRYSTDTQYF. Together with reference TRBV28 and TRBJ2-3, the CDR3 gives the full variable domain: DVKVTQSSRYLVKRTGEKVFLECVQDMDHENMFWYRQDPGLGLRLIYFSYDVKMKEKGDIPEGYSVSREKKERFSLILESASTNQTSMYLCASRYSTDTQYFGPGTRLTVL.

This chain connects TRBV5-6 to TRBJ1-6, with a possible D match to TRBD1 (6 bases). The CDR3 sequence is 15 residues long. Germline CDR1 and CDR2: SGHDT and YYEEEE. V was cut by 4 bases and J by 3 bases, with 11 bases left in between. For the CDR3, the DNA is TGTGCCAGCAGCCCGAGACAGGACTATAATTCACCCCTCCACTTT. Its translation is CASSPRQDYNSPLHF.

Here the CDR3 DNA reads TGTGCCAGCAGTATCAGGGGGTTTTCTGATGAAAAACTGTTTTTT. Amino acid sequence: CASSIRGFSDEKLFF. This rearrangement joins TRBV6-6 to TRBJ1-4, with 7 bases lining up with TRBD1. The V gene end was trimmed by 5 bases and the J gene end by 6 bases; junction bases not matched to a gene: 9. The CDR3 is made up of 15 amino acids. Looked up from germline, CDR1 is MNHNY and CDR2 is SVGAGI (reference sequence).

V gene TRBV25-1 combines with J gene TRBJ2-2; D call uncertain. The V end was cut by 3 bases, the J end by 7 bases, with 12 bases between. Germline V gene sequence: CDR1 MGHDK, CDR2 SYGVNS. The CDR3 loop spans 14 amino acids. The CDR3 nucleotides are TGTGCCAGCAGTGACCCCACCCAGGACGGGGAGCTGTTTTTT. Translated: CASSDPTQDGELFF.

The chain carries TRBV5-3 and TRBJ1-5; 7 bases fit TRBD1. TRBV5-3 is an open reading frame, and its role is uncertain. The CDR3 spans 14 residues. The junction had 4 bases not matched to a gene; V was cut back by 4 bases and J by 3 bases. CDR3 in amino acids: CARSPGQDNQPQHF. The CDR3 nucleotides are TGTGCCAGAAGCCCCGGACAGGACAATCAGCCCCAGCATTTT.

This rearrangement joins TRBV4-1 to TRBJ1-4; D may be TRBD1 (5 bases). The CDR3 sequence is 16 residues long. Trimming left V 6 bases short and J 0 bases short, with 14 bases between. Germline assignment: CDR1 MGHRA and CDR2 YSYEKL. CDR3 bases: TGCGCCAGCAGTTACAGGCCTCCCGCAACTAATGAAAAACTGTTTTTT. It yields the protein CASSYRPPATNEKLFF.